Listed here are 21 T cell receptor beta chains from one sample, sequenced in a study of T cell repertoires in cytomegalovirus infection. Via MiXCR, TCRdb re-called the reads, giving one row per CDR3 protein. The table has over 150,000 distinct CDR3 sequences, roughly 19% seen once. The specimen sequenced was PBMCs. These TCRs come from a human donor in good health (CMV status not recorded). Some clones in this sample may be carry-over from other donors' samples.

CDR3 loop: CASSSTRRTGFGGYTF. CDR3 nucleotides: TGTGCCAGCAGTTCCACGCGACGGACAGGGTTTGGAGGCTACACCTTC. The chain couples TRBV6-2 or TRBV6-3 to TRBJ1-2; TRBD1 agrees at 8 bases. This CDR3 has 16 amino acids. The V segment lost 4 bases and the J segment 8 bases; nucleotides outside the gene matches: 15. Germline CDR1 MNHEY, CDR2 SVGEGT.

The chain's CDR3 is CASKIYQGNTEAFF. DNA of the CDR3: TGTGCCAGCAAGATTTATCAGGGAAACACTGAAGCTTTCTTT. V usage is TRBV6-2 or TRBV6-3 and J usage is TRBJ1-1; a weak D match, TRBD1 (5 bases). From germline, CDR1 is MNHEY and CDR2 SVGEGT. V was trimmed by 7 bases and J by 2 bases, leaving 14 bases between them. The CDR3 runs to 14 residues.

This clonotype was detected many times. This chain links TRBV4-2 with TRBJ2-7; TRBD1 matches 10 bases. This CDR3 region has 15 residues. Germline V CDR1 and CDR2: LGHNA, YNFKEQ. V lost 2 bases and J lost 7; bases outside the gene matches: 8. The CDR3: CASSQPGQGPREQYF. The CDR3 bases are TGTGCCAGCAGCCAACCGGGACAGGGGCCGAGGGAGCAGTACTTC.

This clonotype was detected many times. V and J are TRBV7-2 and TRBJ2-2, with D unresolved. CDR1 and CDR2 (germline): SGHTA, FQGNSA. V was clipped by 2 bases and J by 5 bases, with 9 bases between them. CDR3 size: 14 residues. The CDR3 nucleotides read TGTGCCAGCAGCTTATCAGAAGCAACCGGGGAGCTGTTTTTT. Protein sequence: CASSLSEATGELFF. Using reference TRBV7-2 and TRBJ2-2 for the parts outside the CDR3, the full variable domain is GAGVSQSPSNKVTEKGKDVELRCDPISGHTALYWYRQSLGQGLEFLIYFQGNSAPDKSGLPSDRFSAERTGGSVSTLTIQRTQQEDSAVYLCASSLSEATGELFFGEGSRLTVL.

This chain connects TRBV7-2 to TRBJ2-5; 12 nucleotides agree with TRBD1. Trimming removed 5 bases from V and 4 bases from J; junction bases left unmatched: 8. This CDR3 spans 16 amino acids. Germline V gene sequence: CDR1 SGHTA, CDR2 FQGNSA. The CDR3 coding sequence is TGTGCCAGCAGCCTACTGGGACAGGGGGCTGGAGAGACCCAGTACTTC. This translates into CASSLLGQGAGETQYF.

This clonotype was recorded a few times. This chain joins TRBV20-1 and TRBJ2-7, with TRBD2 matching over 13 bases. The trim removed 2 bases at V and 5 bases at J, leaving 6 bases unmatched. CDR1 DFQATT and CDR2 SNEGSKA come from the germline V gene (reference sequence). The CDR3 has 15 residues. DNA for the CDR3: TGCAGTGCTAGAACTGGACTAGCGGGAGCGAACGAGCAGTACTTC. It yields the protein CSARTGLAGANEQYF.

V and J are TRBV20-1 and TRBJ2-3; 7 bases agree with TRBD2. Germline V gene data show CDR1 as DFQATT and CDR2 as SNEGSKA (reference sequence). The CDR3 consists of 15 residues. The J segment lost 1 base and the V segment lost 5 bases, leaving 9 bases of the junction unmatched. Here the CDR3 reads CSAQAGSGGTDTQYF. CDR3 coding DNA: TGCAGTGCTCAAGCGGGAAGTGGGGGCACAGATACGCAGTATTTT.

A few counts support this clonotype. The chain joins TRBV20-1 to TRBJ2-2; 14 bases fit TRBD2. The CDR3 is made up of 24 amino acids. V lost 1 base, J lost 3 bases, and 25 bases stayed unmatched. Germline lookup yields CDR1 DFQATT and CDR2 SNEGSKA (reference sequence). The CDR3 loop is CSARAPRGTITGTSGSVYTGELFF. CDR3 nucleotides: TGCAGTGCTAGAGCCCCCCGTGGGACGATAACCGGGACTAGCGGGAGTGTATACACCGGGGAGCTGTTTTTT.

The chain is built from TRBV28 and TRBJ2-7; 9 bases line up with TRBD2. V shed 4 bases and J 0 bases; nucleotides not matched to a gene: 7. The CDR3 consists of 16 residues. Germline V gives CDR1 MDHEN, CDR2 SYDVKM. CDR3 coding DNA: TGTGCCAGCAGTTGGAGTCTAGCGGGACTCTCCTACGAGCAGTACTTC. Translating gives CASSWSLAGLSYEQYF.

This clonotype was seen only a few times. The chain employs TRBV19 and TRBJ1-6; possibly TRBD1 for D (5 bases). The CDR3 has 15 amino acids. Trimming took off 7 bases at V and 13 bases at J, with 23 bases between the two ends. Germline CDR1 LNHDA, CDR2 SQIVND (reference sequence). The CDR3 reads CASNMGGGAKPPLHF. CDR3 in DNA: TGTGCCAGTAATATGGGCGGCGGGGCAAAGCCGCCCCTCCACTTT. Combining the CDR3 with reference TRBV19 and TRBJ1-6 gives the whole variable domain DGGITQSPKYLFRKEGQNVTLSCEQNLNHDAMYWYRQDPGQGLRLIYYSQIVNDFQKGDIAEGYSVSREKKESFPLTVTSAQKNPTAFYLCASNMGGGAKPPLHFGNGTRLTVT.

This clonotype has at least ten counts. The gene calls are TRBV7-2 and TRBJ1-1, with D possibly being TRBD1 (6 bases). The CDR3 contains 14 residues. Per the germline V gene, CDR1 is SGHTA and CDR2 is FQGNSA. V was shortened by 2 bases and J by 3 bases, with 10 bases between the two germline ends. DNA for the CDR3: TGTGCCAGCAGCTTAAACCAGGGGTACACTGAAGCTTTCTTT. Translated, it gives CASSLNQGYTEAFF.

The CDR3 loop is CASSLGASDTQYF. Written as DNA, the CDR3 is TGTGCCAGCAGCTTGGGGGCCTCAGATACGCAGTATTTT. This sequence joins TRBV7-3 and TRBJ2-3, with a tentative D call TRBD1 (6 bases). Germline V gives CDR1 SGHTA, CDR2 FQGTGA. V lost 3 bases, J lost 4 bases, and 8 bases lay in between. The CDR3 covers 13 residues.

This clonotype has just a few counts. CDR3 in amino acids: CASSSLSGSEAFF. In DNA, the CDR3 is TGTGCCAGCAGCTCCCTGTCGGGTAGTGAAGCTTTCTTT. The V and J genes are TRBV7-8 and TRBJ1-1, with D hard to call. Germline lookup yields CDR1 SGHVS and CDR2 FQNEAQ. Trimming left V 4 bases short and J 7 bases short, with 13 bases between. The CDR3 totals 13 residues.

Only a few counts were recorded for this clonotype. At one end the junction does not follow the germline gene, possibly because of a read error. V usage is TRBV4-1 and J usage is TRBJ2-6; D ambiguous. Germline V gene sequence: CDR1 MGHRA, CDR2 YSYEKL. The CDR3 is 19 residues long. CDR3 coding DNA: TGTGCCAGCAGCCAAGATTCGGCAGGAACATTTTCTGGGGCCAACGTCCTGACTTTC. The encoded protein is CASSQDSAGTFSGANVLTF.

The chain combines TRBV7-3 with TRBJ1-2; D is undetermined. The germline V gene encodes CDR1 SGHTA and CDR2 FQGTGA. V lost 5 bases and J lost 6, with 13 bases in between. The CDR3 sequence is 13 residues long. The CDR3 loop is CASSPRSGDGYTF. The CDR3 DNA reads as TGTGCCAGCAGCCCTCGAAGTGGAGATGGCTACACCTTC.

The rearrangement joins TRBV14 to TRBJ2-1; no clear D gene. V lost 0 bases, J lost 1 base, and 10 bases lay in between. Per the germline V gene, CDR1 is SGHDN and CDR2 is FVKESK. CDR3 length: 16 residues. CDR3 sequence: CASSQDPLRSYNEQFF. The CDR3 region has the DNA TGTGCCAGCAGCCAAGATCCATTAAGGTCCTACAATGAGCAGTTCTTC.

The sample holds a few counts of this clonotype. This chain links TRBV10-3 with TRBJ2-7, with TRBD2 identical over 8 bases. Looked up from germline, CDR1 is ENHRY and CDR2 is SYGVKD. V trimming: 0 bases; J trimming: 3 bases; junction bases outside the gene matches: 13. The CDR3 runs to 18 residues. The DNA for the CDR3 is TGTGCCATCAGTGAGTCAGGAGGGGTGGAAGCGGGAGTCTACGAGCAGTACTTC. Its protein is CAISESGGVEAGVYEQYF.

The V gene is TRBV4-2, the J gene TRBJ2-1; D is ambiguous. The CDR3 runs 16 residues. Germline CDR1 is LGHNA and CDR2 is YNFKEQ. The V end was cut by 0 bases, the J end by 6 bases, with 15 bases between. The CDR3 DNA follows: TGTGCCAGCAGCCAAGATCTGGTTGGAGTGGTCAATGAGCAGTTCTTC. Translation gives CASSQDLVGVVNEQFF.

With respect to this clonotype: A much larger clone lies a single base off, so this may be a read error. The rearrangement uses TRBV7-2 and TRBJ2-1; the D is unclear. This CDR3 is built from 16 residues. Germline CDR1 SGHTA, CDR2 FQGNSA. V gave up 5 bases and J gave up 0 bases, with 14 bases separating them. Here the CDR3 reads CASSLPQLSSYNEQFF. DNA of the CDR3: TGTGCCAGCAGCCTACCCCAACTTAGCTCCTACAATGAGCAGTTCTTC.

This clonotype was picked up a small number of times. The chain has TRBV29-1 and TRBJ1-5; weak D call: TRBD1 (6 bases). The V end lost 7 bases, the J end lost 2 bases, and 12 bases lay between the germline ends. The CDR3 is made up of 13 amino acids. CDR1 is SQVTM and CDR2 is ANQGSEA in the germline V gene. CDR3 sequence: CSAQGRGNQPQHF. The CDR3 DNA is TGCAGCGCACAGGGAAGGGGCAATCAGCCCCAGCATTTT.

This clonotype was recorded a few times. The chain carries TRBV6-6 and TRBJ1-5; 8 positions match TRBD1. The CDR3 runs to 15 residues. Germline lookup yields CDR1 MNHNY and CDR2 SVGAGI (reference sequence). Trimming at V came to 0 bases and at J to 11 bases, leaving 9 bases not matched to a gene. CDR3 sequence (DNA): TGTGCCAGCAGTTACTCGAGGCAGGGGGCCGTGGCCCAGCATTTT. Translation: CASSYSRQGAVAQHF.